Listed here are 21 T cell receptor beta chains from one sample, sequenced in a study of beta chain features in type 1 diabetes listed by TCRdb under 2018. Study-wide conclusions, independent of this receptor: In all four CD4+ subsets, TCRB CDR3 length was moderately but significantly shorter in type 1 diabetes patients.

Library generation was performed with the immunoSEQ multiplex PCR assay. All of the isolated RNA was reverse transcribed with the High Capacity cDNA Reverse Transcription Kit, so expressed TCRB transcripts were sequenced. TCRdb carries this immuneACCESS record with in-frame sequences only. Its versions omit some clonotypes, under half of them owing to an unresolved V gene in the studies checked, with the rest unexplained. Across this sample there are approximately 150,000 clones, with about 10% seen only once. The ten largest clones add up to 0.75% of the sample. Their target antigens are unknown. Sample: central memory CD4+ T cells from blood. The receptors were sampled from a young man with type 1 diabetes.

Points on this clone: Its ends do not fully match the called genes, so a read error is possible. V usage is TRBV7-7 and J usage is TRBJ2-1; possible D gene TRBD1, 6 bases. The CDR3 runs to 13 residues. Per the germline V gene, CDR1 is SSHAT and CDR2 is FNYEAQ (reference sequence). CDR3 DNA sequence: TGTGCTAGCAGCATCGGACAGTTCAATGAGCAGTTCTTC. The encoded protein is CASSIGQFNEQFF.

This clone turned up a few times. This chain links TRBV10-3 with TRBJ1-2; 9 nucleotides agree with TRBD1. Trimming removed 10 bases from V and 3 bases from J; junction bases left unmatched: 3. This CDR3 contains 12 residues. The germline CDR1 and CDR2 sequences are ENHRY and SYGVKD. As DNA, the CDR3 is TGTGCCACGCGACAGGGGGACTATGGCTACACCTTC. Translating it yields CATRQGDYGYTF.

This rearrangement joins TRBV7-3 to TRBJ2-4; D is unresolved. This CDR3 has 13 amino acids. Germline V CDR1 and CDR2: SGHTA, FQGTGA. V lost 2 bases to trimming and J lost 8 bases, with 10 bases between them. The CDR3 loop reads CASSLGFQDIQYF. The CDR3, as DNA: TGTGCCAGCAGCTTAGGATTCCAGGACATTCAGTACTTC.

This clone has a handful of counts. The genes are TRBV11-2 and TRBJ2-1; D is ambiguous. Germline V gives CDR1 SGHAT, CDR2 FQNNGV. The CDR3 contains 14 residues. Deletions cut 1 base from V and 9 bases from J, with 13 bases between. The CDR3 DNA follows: TGTGCCAGCAGCTTAGGCCCTAGTTTCCTTGAGCAGTTCTTC. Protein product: CASSLGPSFLEQFF. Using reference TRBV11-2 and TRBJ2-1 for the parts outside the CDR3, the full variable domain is EAGVAQSPRYKIIEKRQSVAFWCNPISGHATLYWYQQILGQGPKLLIQFQNNGVVDDSQLPKDRFSAERLKGVDSTLKIQPAKLEDSAVYLCASSLGPSFLEQFFGPGTRLTVL.

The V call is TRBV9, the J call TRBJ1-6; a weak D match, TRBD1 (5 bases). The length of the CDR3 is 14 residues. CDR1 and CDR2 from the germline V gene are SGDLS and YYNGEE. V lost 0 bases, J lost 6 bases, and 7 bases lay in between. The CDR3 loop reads CASSVGQLNSPLHF. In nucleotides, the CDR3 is TGTGCCAGCAGCGTAGGACAGCTTAATTCACCCCTCCACTTT.

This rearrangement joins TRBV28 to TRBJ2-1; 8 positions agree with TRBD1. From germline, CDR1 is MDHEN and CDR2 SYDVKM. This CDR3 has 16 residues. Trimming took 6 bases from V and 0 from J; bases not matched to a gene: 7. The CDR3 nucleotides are TGTGCCAGCAGCTCCTGGACAGGGAGCTCCTACAATGAGCAGTTCTTC. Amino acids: CASSSWTGSSYNEQFF. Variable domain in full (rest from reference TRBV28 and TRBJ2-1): DVKVTQSSRYLVKRTGEKVFLECVQDMDHENMFWYRQDPGLGLRLIYFSYDVKMKEKGDIPEGYSVSREKKERFSLILESASTNQTSMYLCASSSWTGSSYNEQFFGPGTRLTVL.

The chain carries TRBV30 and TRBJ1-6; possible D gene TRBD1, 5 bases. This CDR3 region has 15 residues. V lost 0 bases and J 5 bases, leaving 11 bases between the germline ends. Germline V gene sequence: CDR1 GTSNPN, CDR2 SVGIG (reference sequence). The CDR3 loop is CAWSVRTPNNSPLHF. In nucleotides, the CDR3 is TGTGCCTGGAGTGTACGGACACCTAATAATTCACCCCTCCACTTT.

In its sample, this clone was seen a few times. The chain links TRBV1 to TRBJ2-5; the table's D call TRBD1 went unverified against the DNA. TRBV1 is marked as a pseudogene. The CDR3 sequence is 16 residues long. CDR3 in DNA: TGCACCAGGTGTCCCGGGGCAGGGGGCTACCAAGAGACCCAGTACTTC. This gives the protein CTRCPGAGGYQETQYF.

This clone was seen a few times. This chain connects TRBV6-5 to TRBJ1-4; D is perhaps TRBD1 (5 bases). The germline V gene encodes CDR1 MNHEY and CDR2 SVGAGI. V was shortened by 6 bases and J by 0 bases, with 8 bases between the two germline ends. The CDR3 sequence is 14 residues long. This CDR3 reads CASRKGPTNEKLFF. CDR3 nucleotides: TGTGCCAGCAGGAAGGGGCCAACTAATGAAAAACTGTTTTTT.

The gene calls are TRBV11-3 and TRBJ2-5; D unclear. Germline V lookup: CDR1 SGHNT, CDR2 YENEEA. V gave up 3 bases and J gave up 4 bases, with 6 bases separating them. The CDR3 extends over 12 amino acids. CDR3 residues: CASSFNGETQYF. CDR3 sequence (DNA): TGTGCCAGCAGCTTCAACGGAGAGACCCAGTACTTC.

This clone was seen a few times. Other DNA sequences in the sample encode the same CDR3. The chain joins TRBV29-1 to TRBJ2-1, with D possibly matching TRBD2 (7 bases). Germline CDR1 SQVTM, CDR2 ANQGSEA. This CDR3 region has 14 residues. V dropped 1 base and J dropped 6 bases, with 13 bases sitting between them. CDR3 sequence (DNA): TGCAGCGTTGAAGGCACGGCGGGGGCCAATGAGCAGTTCTTC. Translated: CSVEGTAGANEQFF.

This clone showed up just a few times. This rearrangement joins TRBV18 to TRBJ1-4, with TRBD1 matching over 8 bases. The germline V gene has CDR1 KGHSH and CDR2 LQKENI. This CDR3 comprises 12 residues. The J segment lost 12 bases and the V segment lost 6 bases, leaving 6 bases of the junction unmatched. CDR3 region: CASSRDRWELFF. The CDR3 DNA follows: TGTGCCAGCTCCCGGGACAGGTGGGAACTGTTTTTT.

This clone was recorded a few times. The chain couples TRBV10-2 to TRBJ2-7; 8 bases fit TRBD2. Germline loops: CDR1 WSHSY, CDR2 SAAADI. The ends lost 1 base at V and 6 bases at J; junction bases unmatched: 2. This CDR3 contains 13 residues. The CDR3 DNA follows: TGCGCCAGCAGTGAGTTTACTAGCGGCGAGCAGTACTTC. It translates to CASSEFTSGEQYF.

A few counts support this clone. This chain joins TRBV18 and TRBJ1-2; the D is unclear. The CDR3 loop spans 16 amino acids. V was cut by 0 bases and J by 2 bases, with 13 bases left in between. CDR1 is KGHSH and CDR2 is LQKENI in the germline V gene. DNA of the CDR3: TGTGCCAGCTCACCACCGAGGGCAGGCCTGAACTATGGCTACACCTTC. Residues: CASSPPRAGLNYGYTF.

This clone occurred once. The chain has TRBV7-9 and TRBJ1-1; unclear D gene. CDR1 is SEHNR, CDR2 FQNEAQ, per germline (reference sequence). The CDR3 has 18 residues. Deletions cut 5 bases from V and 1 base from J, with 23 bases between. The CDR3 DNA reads TGTGCCAGCAGCCTATTCTCGGGCCAACGGGGAGGGAACACTGAAGCTTTCTTT. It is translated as CASSLFSGQRGGNTEAFF.

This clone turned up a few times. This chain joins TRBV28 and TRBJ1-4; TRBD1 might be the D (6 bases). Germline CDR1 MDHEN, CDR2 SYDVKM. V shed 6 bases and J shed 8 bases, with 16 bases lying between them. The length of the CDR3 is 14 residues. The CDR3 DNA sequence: TGTGCCAGCAGCTTAGGGGGGAGGTGGGAAAAACTGTTTTTT. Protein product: CASSLGGRWEKLFF.

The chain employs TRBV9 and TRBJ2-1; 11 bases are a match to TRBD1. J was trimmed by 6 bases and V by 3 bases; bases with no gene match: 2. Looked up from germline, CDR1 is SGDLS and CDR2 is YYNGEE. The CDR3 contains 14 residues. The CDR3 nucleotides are TGTGCCAGCAGCGGAGGACAGGGGGCCAATGAGCAGTTCTTC. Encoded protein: CASSGGQGANEQFF.

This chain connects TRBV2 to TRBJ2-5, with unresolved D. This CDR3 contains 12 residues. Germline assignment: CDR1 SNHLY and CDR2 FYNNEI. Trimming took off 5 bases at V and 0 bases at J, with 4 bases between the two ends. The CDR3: CASSQYQETQYF. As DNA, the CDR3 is TGTGCCAGCAGTCAGTACCAAGAGACCCAGTACTTC.

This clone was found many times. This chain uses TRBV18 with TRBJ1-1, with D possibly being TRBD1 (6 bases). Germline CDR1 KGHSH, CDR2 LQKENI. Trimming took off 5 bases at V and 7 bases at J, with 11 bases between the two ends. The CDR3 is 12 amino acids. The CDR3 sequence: CASSIQGREAFF. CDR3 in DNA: TGTGCCAGCTCAATCCAGGGGCGTGAAGCTTTCTTT.

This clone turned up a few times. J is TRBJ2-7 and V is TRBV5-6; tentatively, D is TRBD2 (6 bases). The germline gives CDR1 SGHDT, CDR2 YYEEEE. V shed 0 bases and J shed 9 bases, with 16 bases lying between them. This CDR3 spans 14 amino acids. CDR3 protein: CASSLVQDYGGQYF. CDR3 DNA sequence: TGTGCCAGCAGCTTGGTACAGGACTACGGGGGGCAGTACTTC.

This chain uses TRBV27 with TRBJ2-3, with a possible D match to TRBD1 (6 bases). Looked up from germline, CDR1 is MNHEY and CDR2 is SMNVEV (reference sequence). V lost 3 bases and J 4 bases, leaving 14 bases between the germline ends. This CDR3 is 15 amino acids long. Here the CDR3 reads CASSLGRGVADTQYF. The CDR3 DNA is TGTGCCAGCAGTTTGGGCAGGGGTGTTGCAGATACGCAGTATTTT.